A selection of T cell receptor beta chains follows, all from one sample in a study of blood T cell repertoires in COVID-19. Profiled with immunoSEQ multiplex PCR; TCRdb holds only in-frame clones, not every one. The profile shows over 100,000 clones, approximately 90% of them singletons. The specimen was peripheral blood. These receptors were taken from a man in his fifties with active COVID-19. CDR3s include the opening cysteine and the closing phenylalanine or tryptophan. The D gene is left open where the match is weak. For some rows the clone size is stated as once, few or many, or as a class when expanded; others skip it.

j_call d_call clone_size v_call cdr3_nt cdr3_aa
TRBJ2-7 TRBD1 - TRBV6-5 TGTGCCAGCAGTCGGGGACAGAGCATTTACGAGCAGTACTTC CASSRGQSIYEQYF
TRBJ1-5 - - TRBV24-1 TGTGCCACCAGTGTCCCAAGTTCGAGCGGGAGAGGCAATCAGCCCCAGCATTTT CATSVPSSSGRGNQPQHF
TRBJ2-2 TRBD1 - TRBV29-1 TGCAGCGTTGTTGGGACAGGGGGCCGCGCGAACACCGGGGAGCTGTTTTTT CSVVGTGGRANTGELFF
TRBJ2-5 TRBD2 - TRBV27 TGTGCCAGCAGTTCGATAGCGGGGGGGCCTGATGGGCAAGAGACCCAGTACTTC CASSSIAGGPDGQETQYF
TRBJ2-3 - - TRBV14 TGTGCCAGCAGCCCGATCACTAGCACAGATACGCAGTATTTT CASSPITSTDTQYF
TRBJ1-2 - - TRBV12-3/TRBV12-4 TGTGCCAGCAGTTTAGTTACAGGGACTGGCTACACCTTC CASSLVTGTGYTF
TRBJ1-3 - - TRBV7-9 TGTGCCAGCAGCTCTGGGAGGGGGGTCGGAAACACCATATATTTT CASSSGRGVGNTIYF
TRBJ2-1 TRBD2 - TRBV6-5 TGTGCCAGCAGTTGGGGGCAGCGGGGGCGACAGTTCTTC CASSWGQRGRQFF
TRBJ2-3 TRBD1 - TRBV5-1 TGCGCCAGCAGCCGGACAGGGGGAACAGATACGCAGTATTTT CASSRTGGTDTQYF
TRBJ2-2 TRBD2 once TRBV2 TGTGCCAGCAGTGATGGAGCGGGGGGGCGAACCGGGGAGCTGTTTTTT CASSDGAGGRTGELFF
TRBJ2-2 - - TRBV2 TGTGCCAGCTCTCAGGGGACCGGGGAGCTGTTTTTT CASSQGTGELFF
TRBJ1-2 TRBD1 - TRBV2 TGTGCCAGCAGGAGAGGGACAGGGGAAGGCTACACCTTC CASRRGTGEGYTF
TRBJ2-7 TRBD1 - TRBV18 TGTGCCAGCTCACCACAGGGACAGATCTACGAGCAGTACTTC CASSPQGQIYEQYF
TRBJ1-3 - - TRBV12-3/TRBV12-4 TGTGCCAGCAGTACGGGTTCGGGAAACACCATATATTTT CASSTGSGNTIYF
TRBJ2-5 - - TRBV12-5 TGTGCTAGTGGTTTGGGGATGGGGCCAGAGACCCAGTACTTC CASGLGMGPETQYF
TRBJ2-1 TRBD2 once TRBV4-1 TGCGCCAGCAGCCAGGGTGGGAGAGCGGGGGTATACAATGAGCAGTTCTTC CASSQGGRAGVYNEQFF
TRBJ2-1 TRBD2 - TRBV6-5 TGTGCCAGCAAAAAACCGGGGCGGGGGGCCAATGAGCAGTTCTTC CASKKPGRGANEQFF
TRBJ1-3 TRBD1 - TRBV7-9 TGTGCCAGCAGCTCACAGGGGTATGGAAACACCATATATTTT CASSSQGYGNTIYF
TRBJ2-7 - - TRBV5-4 TGTGCCAGCAGCTTGGAGACAGGCGGCTTCGGAGAGCAGTACTTC CASSLETGGFGEQYF
TRBJ2-3 TRBD2 - TRBV5-1 TGCGCCAGCGGCGCGAGGGCGGGGGAAGATACGCAGTATTTT CASGARAGEDTQYF
TRBJ2-7 - - TRBV5-1 TGCGCCAGCAGCTCCCCGGGACATCCCCGGTACTTC CASSSPGHPRYF
TRBJ1-2 - - TRBV12-3/TRBV12-4 TGTGCCAGCAGTTGGCAGGACTTCTATGGCTACACCTTC CASSWQDFYGYTF
TRBJ1-2 - once TRBV5-4 TGTGCCAGCAGCTTCGTAGGAGGCCATGGCTACACCTTC CASSFVGGHGYTF
TRBJ1-2 - - TRBV19 TGTGCCAGTAGTATCGGGGATGGCTACACCTTC CASSIGDGYTF
TRBJ1-2 - - TRBV5-4 TGTGCCAGCAGCTCGAAGGACACGGTTATTGACTACACCTTC CASSSKDTVIDYTF
TRBJ2-5 - - TRBV7-2 TGTGCCAGCAGAACCGCGGACAGCCAAGAGACCCAGTACTTC CASRTADSQETQYF
TRBJ1-5 - - TRBV7-8 TGTGCCAGCAGCTTAGGGGAGTCCCTGGGGCAGCCCCAGCATTTT CASSLGESLGQPQHF
TRBJ2-7 TRBD1 - TRBV4-1 TGCGCCAGCAGCCTACCGGGACAGGGATACGAGCAGTACTTC CASSLPGQGYEQYF
TRBJ2-5 - - TRBV5-6 TGTGCCAGCAGCTTGGGGGGTTTGGGACTGACGCGGACCCAGTACTTC CASSLGGLGLTRTQYF
TRBJ2-1 - - TRBV2 TGTGCCAGCAAGCGGAGCGGCGAGCAGTTCTTC CASKRSGEQFF
TRBJ1-2 TRBD1 - TRBV6-2/TRBV6-3 TGTGCCAGCAGTCAACCGCCGGGACAGGGGGAGTTTGGCTACACCTTC CASSQPPGQGEFGYTF
TRBJ1-2 - - TRBV3-1/TRBV3-2 TGTGCCAGCAGCCAAGGACAGCTCTCCAACTATGGCTACACCTTC CASSQGQLSNYGYTF
TRBJ2-1 TRBD2 - TRBV28 TGTGCCAGCTATTGGGGGGCGACTAGCGGACGAAGCTCCTACAATGAGCAGTTCTTC CASYWGATSGRSSYNEQFF
TRBJ2-7 TRBD2 - TRBV5-1 TGCGCCAGCAGCCGGACTAGCGGGGGCTACGAGCAGTACTTC CASSRTSGGYEQYF
TRBJ1-5 TRBD1 - TRBV7-2 TGTGCCAGCAGCCCGGGACAGAATTATCAGCCCCAGCATTTT CASSPGQNYQPQHF
TRBJ1-6 - - TRBV5-6 TGTGCCAGCAATCATTGGGGGGGCGTGAATTCACCCCTCCACTTT CASNHWGGVNSPLHF
TRBJ2-5 - - TRBV2 TGTGCCAGCAGCCGGTGGGGGGGCGGACAAGAGACCCAGTACTTC CASSRWGGGQETQYF